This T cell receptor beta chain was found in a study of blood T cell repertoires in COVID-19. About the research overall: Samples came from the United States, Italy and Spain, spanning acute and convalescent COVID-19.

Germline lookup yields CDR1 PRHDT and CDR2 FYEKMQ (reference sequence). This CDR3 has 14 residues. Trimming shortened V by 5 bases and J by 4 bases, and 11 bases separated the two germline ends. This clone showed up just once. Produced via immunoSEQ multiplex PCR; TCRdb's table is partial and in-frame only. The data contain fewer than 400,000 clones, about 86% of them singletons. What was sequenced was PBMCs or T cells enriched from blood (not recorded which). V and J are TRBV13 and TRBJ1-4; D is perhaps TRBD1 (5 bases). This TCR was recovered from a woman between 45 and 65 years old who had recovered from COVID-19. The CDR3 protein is CASSTGGGNEKLFF. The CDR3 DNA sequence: TGTGCCAGCAGCACGGGGGGAGGTAATGAAAAACTGTTTTTT.